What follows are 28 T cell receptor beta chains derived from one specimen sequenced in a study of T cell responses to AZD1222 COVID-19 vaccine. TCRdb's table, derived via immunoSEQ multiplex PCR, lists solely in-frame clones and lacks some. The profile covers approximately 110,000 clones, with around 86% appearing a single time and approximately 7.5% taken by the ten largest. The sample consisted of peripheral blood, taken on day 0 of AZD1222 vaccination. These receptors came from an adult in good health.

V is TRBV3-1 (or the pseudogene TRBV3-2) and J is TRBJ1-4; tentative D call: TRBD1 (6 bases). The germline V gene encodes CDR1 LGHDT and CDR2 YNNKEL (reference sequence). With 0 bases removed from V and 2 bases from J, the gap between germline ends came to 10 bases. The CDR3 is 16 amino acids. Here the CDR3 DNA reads TGTGCCAGCAGCCAAGACATGGACAGCACTAATGAAAAACTGTTTTTT. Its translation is CASSQDMDSTNEKLFF.

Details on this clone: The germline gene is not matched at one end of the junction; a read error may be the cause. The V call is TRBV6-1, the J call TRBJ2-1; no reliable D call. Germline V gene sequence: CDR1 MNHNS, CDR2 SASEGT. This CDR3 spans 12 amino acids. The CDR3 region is CASSEEASEQFF. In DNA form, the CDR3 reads TGTGCCAGCAGCGAAGAGGCGTCGGAGCAGTTCTTC.

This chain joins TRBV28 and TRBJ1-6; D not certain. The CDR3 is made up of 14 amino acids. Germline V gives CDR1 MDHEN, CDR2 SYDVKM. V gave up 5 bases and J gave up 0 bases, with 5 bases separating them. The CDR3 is CASSLSSYNSPLHF. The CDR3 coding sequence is TGTGCCAGCAGTCTCAGCTCCTATAATTCACCCCTCCACTTT.

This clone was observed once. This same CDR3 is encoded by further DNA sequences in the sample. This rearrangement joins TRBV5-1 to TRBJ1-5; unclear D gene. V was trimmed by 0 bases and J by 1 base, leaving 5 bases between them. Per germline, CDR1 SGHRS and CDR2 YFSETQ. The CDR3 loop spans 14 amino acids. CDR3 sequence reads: CASSLGQSNQPQHF. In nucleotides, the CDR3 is TGCGCCAGCAGCTTGGGGCAGAGCAATCAGCCCCAGCATTTT. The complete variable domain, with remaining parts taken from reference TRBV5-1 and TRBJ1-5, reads KAGVTQTPRYLIKTRGQQVTLSCSPISGHRSVSWYQQTPGQGLQFLFEYFSETQRNKGNFPGRFSGRQFSNSRSEMNVSTLELGDSALYLCASSLGQSNQPQHFGDGTRLSIL.

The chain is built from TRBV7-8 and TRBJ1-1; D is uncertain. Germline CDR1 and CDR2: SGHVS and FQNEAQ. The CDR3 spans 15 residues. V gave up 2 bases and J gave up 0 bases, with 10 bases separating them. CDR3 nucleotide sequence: TGTGCCAGCAGCTTATACAGCATCATGAACACTGAAGCTTTCTTT. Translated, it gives CASSLYSIMNTEAFF. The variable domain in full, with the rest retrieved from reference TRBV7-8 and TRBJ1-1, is GAGVSQSPRYKVAKRGQDVALRCDPISGHVSLFWYQQALGQGPEFLTYFQNEAQLDKSGLPSDRFFAERPEGSVSTLKIQRTQQEDSAVYLCASSLYSIMNTEAFFGQGTRLTVV.

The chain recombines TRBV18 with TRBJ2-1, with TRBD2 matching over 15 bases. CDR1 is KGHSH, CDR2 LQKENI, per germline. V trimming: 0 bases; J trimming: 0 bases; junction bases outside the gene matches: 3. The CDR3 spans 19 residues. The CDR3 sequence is CASSPPGLAGGSSYNEQFF. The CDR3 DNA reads TGTGCCAGCTCACCACCGGGACTAGCGGGGGGCAGCTCCTACAATGAGCAGTTCTTC.

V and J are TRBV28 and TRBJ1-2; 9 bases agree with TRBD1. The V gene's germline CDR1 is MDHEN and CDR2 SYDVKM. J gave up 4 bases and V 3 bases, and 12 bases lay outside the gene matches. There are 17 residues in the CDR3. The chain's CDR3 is CASSLSHTGGVAYGYTF. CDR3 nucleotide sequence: TGTGCCAGCAGTTTGTCTCATACAGGGGGCGTCGCCTATGGCTACACCTTC.

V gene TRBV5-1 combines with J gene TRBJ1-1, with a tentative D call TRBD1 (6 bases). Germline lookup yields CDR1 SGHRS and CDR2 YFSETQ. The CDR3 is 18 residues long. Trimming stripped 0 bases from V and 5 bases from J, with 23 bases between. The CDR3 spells CASSLGPGQLLSLTEAFF. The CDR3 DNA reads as TGCGCCAGCAGCTTGGGACCGGGACAACTTTTATCCCTGACTGAAGCTTTCTTT.

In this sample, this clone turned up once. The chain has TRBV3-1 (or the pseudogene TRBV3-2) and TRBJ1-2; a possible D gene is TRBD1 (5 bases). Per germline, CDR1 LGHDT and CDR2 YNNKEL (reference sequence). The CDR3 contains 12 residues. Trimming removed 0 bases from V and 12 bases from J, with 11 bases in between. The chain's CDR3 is CASSQEGEGHTF. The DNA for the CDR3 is TGTGCCAGCAGCCAAGAAGGGGAGGGCCACACCTTC.

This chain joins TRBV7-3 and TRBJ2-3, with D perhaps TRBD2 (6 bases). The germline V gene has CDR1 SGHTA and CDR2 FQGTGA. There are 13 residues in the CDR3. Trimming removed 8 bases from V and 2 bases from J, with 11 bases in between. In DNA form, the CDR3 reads TGTGCCAGCTCCGCGGGGTTCACAGATACGCAGTATTTT. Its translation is CASSAGFTDTQYF.

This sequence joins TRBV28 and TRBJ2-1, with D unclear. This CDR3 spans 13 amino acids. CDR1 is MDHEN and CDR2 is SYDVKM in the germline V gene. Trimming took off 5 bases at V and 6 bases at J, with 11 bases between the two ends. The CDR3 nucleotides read TGTGCCAGCAGTAAAGCCCTTCTCAATGAGCAGTTCTTC. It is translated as CASSKALLNEQFF.

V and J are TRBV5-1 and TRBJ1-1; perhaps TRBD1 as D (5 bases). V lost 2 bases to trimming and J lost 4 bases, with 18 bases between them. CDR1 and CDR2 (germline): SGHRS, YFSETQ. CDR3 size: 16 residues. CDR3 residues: CASSFGGAPLGTEAFF. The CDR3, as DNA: TGCGCCAGCAGCTTTGGAGGGGCCCCCCTGGGCACTGAAGCTTTCTTT.

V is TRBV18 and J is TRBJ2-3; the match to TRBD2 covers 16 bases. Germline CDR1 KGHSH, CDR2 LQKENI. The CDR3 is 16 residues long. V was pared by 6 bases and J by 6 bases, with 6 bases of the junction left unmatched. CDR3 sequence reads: CASSPGLAGGQDTQYF. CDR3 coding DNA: TGTGCCAGCTCCCCGGGACTAGCGGGGGGGCAGGATACGCAGTATTTT.

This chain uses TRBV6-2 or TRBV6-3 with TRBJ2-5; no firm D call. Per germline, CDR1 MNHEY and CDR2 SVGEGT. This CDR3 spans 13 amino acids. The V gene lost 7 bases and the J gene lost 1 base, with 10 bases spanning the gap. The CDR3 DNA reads TGTGCCAGCACCCCCGGACCCCAAGAGACCCAGTACTTC. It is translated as CASTPGPQETQYF.

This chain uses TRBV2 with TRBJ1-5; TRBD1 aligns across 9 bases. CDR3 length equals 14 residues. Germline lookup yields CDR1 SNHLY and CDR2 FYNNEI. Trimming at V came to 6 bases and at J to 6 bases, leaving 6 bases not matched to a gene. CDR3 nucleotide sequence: TGTGCCAGCAGCGGTACAGGGGGCGCTCAGCCCCAGCATTTT. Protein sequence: CASSGTGGAQPQHF. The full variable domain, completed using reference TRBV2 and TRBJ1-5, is EPEVTQTPSHQVTQMGQEVILRCVPISNHLYFYWYRQILGQKVEFLVSFYNNEISEKSEIFDDQFSVERPDGSNFTLKIRSTKLEDSAMYFCASSGTGGAQPQHFGDGTRLSIL.

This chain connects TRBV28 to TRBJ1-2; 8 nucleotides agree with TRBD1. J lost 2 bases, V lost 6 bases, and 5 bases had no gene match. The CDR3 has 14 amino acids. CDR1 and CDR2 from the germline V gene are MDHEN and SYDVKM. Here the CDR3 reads CASSRGLLNYGYTF. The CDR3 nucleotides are TGTGCCAGCAGCAGGGGGCTCCTGAACTATGGCTACACCTTC.

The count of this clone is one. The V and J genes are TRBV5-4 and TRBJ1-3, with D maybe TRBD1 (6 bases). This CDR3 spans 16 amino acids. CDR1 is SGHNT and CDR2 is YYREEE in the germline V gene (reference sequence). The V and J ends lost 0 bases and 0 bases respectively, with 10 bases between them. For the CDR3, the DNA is TGTGCCAGCAGCTTGGGGGGGGCGCTCTCTGGAAACACCATATATTTT. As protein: CASSLGGALSGNTIYF.

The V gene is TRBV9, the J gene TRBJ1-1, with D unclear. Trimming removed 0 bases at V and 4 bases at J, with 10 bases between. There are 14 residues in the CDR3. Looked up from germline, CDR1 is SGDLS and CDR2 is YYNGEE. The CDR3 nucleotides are TGTGCCAGCAGCGTAGTAATATCCTTCACTGAAGCTTTCTTT. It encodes CASSVVISFTEAFF.

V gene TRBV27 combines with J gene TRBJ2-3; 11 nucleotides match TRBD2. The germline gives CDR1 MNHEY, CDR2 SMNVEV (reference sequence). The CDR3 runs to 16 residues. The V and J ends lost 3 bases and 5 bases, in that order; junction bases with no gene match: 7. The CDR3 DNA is TGTGCCAGCAGTTTCCGCTTAGCGGGGGGGATAGATACGCAGTATTTT. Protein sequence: CASSFRLAGGIDTQYF.

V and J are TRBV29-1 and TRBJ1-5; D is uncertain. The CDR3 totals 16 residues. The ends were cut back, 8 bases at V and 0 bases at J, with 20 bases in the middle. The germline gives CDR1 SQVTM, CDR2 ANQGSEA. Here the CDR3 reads CSPRWGPGYSNQPQHF. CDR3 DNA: TGCAGCCCACGTTGGGGTCCGGGCTATAGCAATCAGCCCCAGCATTTT.

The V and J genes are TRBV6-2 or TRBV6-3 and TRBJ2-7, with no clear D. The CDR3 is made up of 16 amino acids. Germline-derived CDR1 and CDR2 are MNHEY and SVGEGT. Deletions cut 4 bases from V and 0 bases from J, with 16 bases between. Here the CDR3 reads CASSSLLTARSYEQYF. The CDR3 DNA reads TGTGCCAGCAGTTCACTCCTGACGGCGCGCTCCTACGAGCAGTACTTC.

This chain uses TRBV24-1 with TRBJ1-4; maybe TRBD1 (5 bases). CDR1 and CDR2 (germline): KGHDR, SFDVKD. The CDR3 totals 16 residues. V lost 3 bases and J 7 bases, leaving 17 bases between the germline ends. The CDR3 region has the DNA TGTGCCACCAGTGATCCAGGGCGGCCAGGAGGTGAAAAACTGTTTTTT. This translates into CATSDPGRPGGEKLFF.

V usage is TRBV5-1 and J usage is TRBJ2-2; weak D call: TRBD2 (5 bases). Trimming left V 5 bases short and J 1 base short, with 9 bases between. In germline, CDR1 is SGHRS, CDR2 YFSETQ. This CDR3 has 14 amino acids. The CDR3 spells CASREGRNTGELFF. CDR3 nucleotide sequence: TGCGCCAGCAGAGAGGGCAGGAACACCGGGGAGCTGTTTTTT.

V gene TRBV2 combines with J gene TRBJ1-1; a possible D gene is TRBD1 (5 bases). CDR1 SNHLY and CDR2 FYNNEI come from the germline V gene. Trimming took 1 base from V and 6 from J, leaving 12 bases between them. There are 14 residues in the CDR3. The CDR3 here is CASSEGWGGAEAFF. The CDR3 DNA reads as TGTGCCAGCAGTGAAGGATGGGGGGGGGCTGAAGCTTTCTTT.

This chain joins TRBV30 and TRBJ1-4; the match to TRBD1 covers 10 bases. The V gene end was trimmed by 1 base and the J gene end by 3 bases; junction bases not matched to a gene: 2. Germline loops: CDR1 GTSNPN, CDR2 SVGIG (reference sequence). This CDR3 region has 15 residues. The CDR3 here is CAWSADRGSNEKLFF. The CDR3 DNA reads TGTGCCTGGAGTGCGGACAGGGGGTCTAATGAAAAACTGTTTTTT. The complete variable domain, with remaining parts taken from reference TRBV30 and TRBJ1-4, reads SQTIHQWPATLVQPVGSPLSLECTVEGTSNPNLYWYRQAAGRGLQLLFYSVGIGQISSEVPQNLSASRPQDRQFILSSKKLLLSDSGFYLCAWSADRGSNEKLFFGSGTQLSVL.

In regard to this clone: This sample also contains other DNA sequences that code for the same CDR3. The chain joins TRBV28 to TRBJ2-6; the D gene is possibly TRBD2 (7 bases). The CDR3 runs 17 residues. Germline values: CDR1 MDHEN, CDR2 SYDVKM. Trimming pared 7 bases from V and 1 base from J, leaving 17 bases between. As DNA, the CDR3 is TGTGCCAGCACCCCACCGGGGGGCGCGTCTGGGGCCAACGTCCTGACTTTC. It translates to CASTPPGGASGANVLTF.

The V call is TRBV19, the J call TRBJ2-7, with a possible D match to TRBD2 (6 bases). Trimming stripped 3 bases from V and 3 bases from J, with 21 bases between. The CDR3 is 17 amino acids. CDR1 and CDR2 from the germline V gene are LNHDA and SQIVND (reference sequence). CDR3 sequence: CASSMQGSAGRYYEQYF. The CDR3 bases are TGTGCCAGTAGTATGCAGGGTTCCGCGGGACGGTACTACGAGCAGTACTTC.

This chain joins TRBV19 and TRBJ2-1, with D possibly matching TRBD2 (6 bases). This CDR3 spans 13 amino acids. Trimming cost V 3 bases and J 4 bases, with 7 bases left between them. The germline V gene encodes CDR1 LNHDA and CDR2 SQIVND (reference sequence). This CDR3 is CASSMGGYNEQFF. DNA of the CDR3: TGTGCCAGTAGTATGGGGGGTTACAATGAGCAGTTCTTC.